A selection of T cell receptor beta chains follows, all from one sample in a study of T-cell memory formation after mild COVID-19. From the 5' RACE reads, TCRdb called clonotypes with MiXCR, one entry per CDR3 protein. The sample includes around 250,000 distinct CDR3 sequences, 15% to 20% seen only once; the top ten take roughly 20%. The sequenced sample consisted of PBMCs or a T cell subset sorted from them (not recorded which). Receptors originate from a man aged 18 to 35 who had mild COVID-19 (a few samples of this study predate the infection). Cell type and time point are not known. Each CDR3 is given without its conserved first and last residue. Size tells how often a clone was seen (once, few, many) or the class of an expanded clone, and some rows leave it out.

CDR3 | size | V
ASSLGRGFSYEQY | NA | TRBV7-6
ASSQDPDRGNIQY | few | TRBV4-2
SVAEQGYTEAF | NA | TRBV29-1
ASSLGTGGVLT | NA | TRBV11-2
SAGRQGV | NA | TRBV20-1
ASSPRTGWGGYT | few | TRBV7-2
ASSLAEVNVLT | NA | TRBV7-2
SARTGAGANVLT | many | TRBV20-1
ASRVAGRNLYGYT | NA | TRBV19
SASKGDEQF | few | TRBV20-1
ASSPGGPNQPQH | few | TRBV12-3/TRBV12-4
ASSFLGNGAGANVLT | NA | TRBV7-3
ASSLDGRSTDTQY | few | TRBV7-2
SALGATGTEAF | NA | TRBV29-1
SASVLGENQH | many | TRBV20-1
SAGQGRREQY | NA | TRBV20-1
ASTRTGIEQPQH | few | TRBV6-2/TRBV6-3
ASSADGGAKQY | few | TRBV7-8
ASSYTGRLTDTQY | few | TRBV6-5
SAIGPSSGYEQY | NA | TRBV20-1
ASSVDGSSYEQY | few | TRBV9
ASSNGQPQGAHGYT | few | TRBV5-1
ASSDPTGADYEQY | NA | TRBV25-1
ASSPPGLNTGELF | NA | TRBV4-1
ASSPQPTGNTEAF | many | TRBV12-3/TRBV12-4
ASRIRGAGNTEAF | many | TRBV5-1
ASRPPRGGTSSYEQY | NA | TRBV6-5
ASSYGFNQPQH | NA | TRBV19
ASRFRSETQY | few | TRBV12-3/TRBV12-4
ASSYSVQGNSPLH | few | TRBV6-6
ASSQDEGGDEQY | NA | TRBV14
ASSLAGVGTDTQY | few | TRBV4-2
SVGLVGGQETQY | few | TRBV29-1
AIGGPKNIQY | NA | TRBV10-3
ASSTGQGAGRTYGYT | few | TRBV4-1
ASSYSSGSHGTDTQY | many | TRBV6-5
ASSRDAGRLDNEQF | NA | TRBV14
ASARGTRITEQF | many | TRBV2
ASSPPGRGVPDTQY | NA | TRBV5-1
ASRDAEEGGLWY | NA | TRBV5-1
ASSLEPPPVDTDTQY | NA | TRBV7-8
ASSQDGGSGNTIY | NA | TRBV4-3
ASSSNLGSTEAF | NA | TRBV6-5
ASSLMGQTGGRKTDYGYT | NA | TRBV7-9
ASSSRGALAKNIQY | many | TRBV28
ASSREWGDTEAF | few | TRBV3-1
ASRGRGNNEQF | NA | TRBV7-9
ASSPQNTGELF | few | TRBV6-1
ASSQMLRVGSRNTEAF | few | TRBV4-3
ASSLGTARGANSPLH | NA | TRBV5-1
ASSPMILSAN | few | TRBV12-3/TRBV12-4
ASSKTGPYTGELF | NA | TRBV12-3/TRBV12-4
ASSFVGETQY | many | TRBV27
ASSPPDRGAYNEQF | few | TRBV18
ASSPDHSHNEKLF | NA | TRBV4-3